This T cell receptor beta chain was documented in a study of beta chain features in type 1 diabetes. Findings and limits, study-wide: Among type 1 diabetes patients, VDJ junctions had fewer insertions and more deletions. TCRB CDR3s were moderately but significantly shorter in Type 1 diabetes patients in all four CD4+ subsets.

The CDR3 extends over 15 amino acids. In germline, CDR1 is SGHRS, CDR2 YFSETQ. V gave up 0 bases and J gave up 0 bases; unmatched junction bases: 1. Of note for this clone: Its antigen is currently unknown.

The sequenced template was cDNA made from the entire isolated RNA. The average read count of naive, central memory and regulatory T cell samples was some 3.5 million. Clones were read by immunoSEQ multiplex PCR, and TCRdb kept only the in-frame ones, dropping some. The table includes approximately 250,000 clones, roughly 10% detected once. There was one heparinised blood draw per donor, averaging roughly 0.12 L. Central memory, naive, regulatory and stem cell-like memory CD4+ cells were sorted by CD45RO/CCR7/CD25/CD127/CD95/CD27. The origin of this receptor is a man under 40 with type 1 diabetes. The chain joins TRBV5-1 to TRBJ2-3; 7 nucleotides line up with TRBD2. Input material: naive CD4+ T cells from blood. This CDR3 is CASSLERGSTDTQYF. The DNA of the CDR3 is TGCGCCAGCAGCTTGGAGCGGGGAAGCACAGATACGCAGTATTTT.